This entry lists 20 T cell receptor beta chains sequenced from one sample in a study of chemoradiotherapy in HPV16-positive cancers. Profiled with immunoSEQ multiplex PCR; TCRdb holds only in-frame clones, not every one. Of 65,000 to 80,000 clones in the sample, about nine tenths were seen once. The source was blood, collected from a patient who underwent chemoradiotherapy. The receptors stem from a human donor with HPV-associated anogenital cancer.

The rearrangement uses TRBV2 and TRBJ1-1, with TRBD1 matching 9 bases. The CDR3 length is 17 residues. V was pared by 6 bases and J by 1 base, with 12 bases of the junction left unmatched. Germline CDR1 is SNHLY and CDR2 is FYNNEI. CDR3 DNA sequence: TGTGCCAGCAGCCCCGGGACAGGGAATATTTGGAACACTGAAGCTTTCTTT. It specifies CASSPGTGNIWNTEAFF.

The chain combines TRBV5-6 with TRBJ2-5; possibly TRBD2 for D (7 bases). The V and J ends lost 0 bases and 5 bases respectively, with 14 bases between them. Per the germline V gene, CDR1 is SGHDT and CDR2 is YYEEEE. This CDR3 has 15 residues. DNA of the CDR3: TGTGCCAGCAGCTTGGTGGGGGCGGGAGTGGAGACCCAGTACTTC. Encoded protein: CASSLVGAGVETQYF.

The chain combines TRBV13 with TRBJ1-1; unclear D gene. The CDR3 has 16 amino acids. Germline loops: CDR1 PRHDT, CDR2 FYEKMQ (reference sequence). The ends were cut back, 5 bases at V and 2 bases at J, with 18 bases in the middle. The CDR3 nucleotides read TGTGCCAGCAGCCCAACATCCCGGGTCCTAAACACTGAAGCTTTCTTT. Its protein product is CASSPTSRVLNTEAFF.

V usage is TRBV18 and J usage is TRBJ2-7; D unresolved. This CDR3 contains 13 residues. CDR1 and CDR2 (germline): KGHSH, LQKENI. The ends were cut back, 3 bases at V and 5 bases at J, with 11 bases in the middle. The CDR3 region is CASSPNTADEQYF. The CDR3 nucleotides read TGTGCCAGCTCACCTAACACTGCAGACGAGCAGTACTTC. Together with reference TRBV18 and TRBJ2-7, the CDR3 gives the full variable domain: NAGVMQNPRHLVRRRGQEARLRCSPMKGHSHVYWYRQLPEEGLKFMVYLQKENIIDESGMPKERFSAEFPKEGPSILRIQQVVRGDSAAYFCASSPNTADEQYFGPGTRLTVT.

The V call is TRBV6-6, the J call TRBJ1-2, with TRBD1 matching 10 bases. The CDR3 totals 14 residues. Germline V lookup: CDR1 MNHNY, CDR2 SVGAGI (reference sequence). With V trimmed by 6 bases and J by 7 bases, 8 bases remained unmatched. The CDR3 loop is CASRRDRGLTGYTF. Written as DNA, the CDR3 is TGTGCCAGCAGGCGGGACAGGGGATTGACTGGCTACACCTTC.

The chain has TRBV27 and TRBJ1-6, with D perhaps TRBD1 (5 bases). The CDR3 is 15 amino acids. Trimming took off 2 bases at V and 2 bases at J, with 7 bases between the two ends. Germline CDR1 and CDR2: MNHEY and SMNVEV (reference sequence). CDR3 amino acids: CASSLGGTYNSPLHF. The CDR3 DNA reads TGTGCCAGCAGTTTAGGGGGAACCTATAATTCACCCCTCCACTTT.

V and J are TRBV13 and TRBJ1-1; D perhaps matches TRBD1 (5 bases). CDR1 PRHDT and CDR2 FYEKMQ come from the germline V gene (reference sequence). The CDR3 totals 15 residues. With 0 bases removed from V and 0 bases from J, the gap between germline ends came to 8 bases. CDR3 loop: CASSLGGVMNTEAFF. The CDR3 bases are TGTGCCAGCAGCTTAGGGGGGGTCATGAACACTGAAGCTTTCTTT.

This rearrangement joins TRBV28 to TRBJ2-3; maybe TRBD2 (7 bases). V lost 6 bases and J 2 bases, leaving 18 bases between the germline ends. The germline gives CDR1 MDHEN, CDR2 SYDVKM. The CDR3 consists of 16 residues. Here the CDR3 DNA reads TGTGCCAGCAGCCCGGCTTGGGGGGGACACACAGATACGCAGTATTTT. It yields the protein CASSPAWGGHTDTQYF.

The chain joins TRBV5-4 to TRBJ1-3; 7 bases map to TRBD1. Trimming took 5 bases from V and 0 from J; bases not matched to a gene: 8. Looked up from germline, CDR1 is SGHNT and CDR2 is YYREEE (reference sequence). This CDR3 region has 16 residues. Written as DNA, the CDR3 is TGTGCCAGCAGTCGCGGACAGGCCCGCTCTGGAAACACCATATATTTT. It codes for CASSRGQARSGNTIYF.

The table lists this clone with a count of one. This chain links TRBV10-2 with TRBJ2-7; 7 bases align to TRBD1. Germline V gene data show CDR1 as WSHSY and CDR2 as SAAADI. The CDR3 is 15 amino acids. V shed 9 bases and J 0 bases; nucleotides not matched to a gene: 11. This CDR3 reads CASLTGTATSYEQYF. CDR3 DNA: TGCGCCAGTCTTACCGGGACAGCAACCTCCTACGAGCAGTACTTC.

This clone was observed a single time. The chain joins TRBV5-4 to TRBJ2-7; the match to TRBD2 covers 13 bases. The CDR3 length is 16 residues. The ends lost 5 bases at V and 3 bases at J; junction bases unmatched: 8. Germline CDR1 is SGHNT and CDR2 is YYREEE (reference sequence). This CDR3 reads CASRDGLAGDLYEQYF. The CDR3, as DNA: TGTGCCAGCAGGGATGGACTAGCGGGAGACCTCTACGAGCAGTACTTC.

The sample holds one count of this clone. J is TRBJ2-3 and V is TRBV20-1; D unresolved. Trimming cost V 7 bases and J 5 bases, with 4 bases left between them. The CDR3 has 9 amino acids. The germline gives CDR1 DFQATT, CDR2 SNEGSKA (reference sequence). CDR3 nucleotide sequence: TGCAGTGATCGAGATACGCAGTATTTT. It yields the protein CSDRDTQYF.

This clone came up once. J is TRBJ1-4 and V is TRBV18, with no clear D. Germline CDR1 and CDR2: KGHSH and LQKENI. Trimming stripped 3 bases from V and 11 bases from J, with 16 bases between. The CDR3 has 14 residues. In nucleotides, the CDR3 is TGTGCCAGCTCACCGACCGCGGCTTATGGTAAACTGTTTTTT. It encodes CASSPTAAYGKLFF.

Comment on this clone: Other DNA sequences in the same sample also yield this CDR3. This sequence joins TRBV7-2 and TRBJ2-7; 8 bases agree with TRBD1. The CDR3 spans 15 residues. V dropped 5 bases and J dropped 2; count of bases not matched to a gene: 8. The germline gives CDR1 SGHTA, CDR2 FQGNSA. The DNA for the CDR3 is TGTGCCAGCAGCCCCCCCGGGACAGGACCCTACGAGCAGTACTTC. Amino acid sequence: CASSPPGTGPYEQYF.

The V and J genes are TRBV5-8 and TRBJ2-1, with 9 bases identical to TRBD2. This CDR3 has 14 amino acids. Per the germline V gene, CDR1 is SGHTS and CDR2 is YDEGEE. Trimming cost V 1 base and J 12 bases; bases outside gene matches: 8. CDR3 in amino acids: CASSLWGSGGTQFF. CDR3 nucleotide sequence: TGTGCCAGCAGCTTGTGGGGTAGCGGGGGTACGCAGTTCTTC.

CDR3: CASSFAGFGGNTEAFF. The CDR3 DNA reads as TGTGCCAGCAGTTTCGCGGGGTTTGGGGGGAACACTGAAGCTTTCTTT. This chain connects TRBV28 to TRBJ1-1; D is possibly TRBD1 (5 bases). The germline V and J ends were trimmed by 3 bases and 1 base, with 15 bases remaining between them. The V gene's germline CDR1 is MDHEN and CDR2 SYDVKM. CDR3 length equals 16 residues.

This chain links TRBV15 with TRBJ1-4; weak D call: TRBD1 (5 bases). Germline loops: CDR1 LNHNV, CDR2 YYDKDF (reference sequence). The CDR3 is made up of 13 amino acids. Trimming cost V 2 bases and J 4 bases, with 5 bases left between them. This CDR3 reads CATSRQGNEKLFF. For the CDR3, the DNA is TGTGCCACCAGCAGACAGGGTAATGAAAAACTGTTTTTT.

The rearrangement joins TRBV18 to TRBJ2-7; D gene uncertain. Germline lookup yields CDR1 KGHSH and CDR2 LQKENI. Trimming removed 2 bases from V and 0 bases from J, with 11 bases in between. The CDR3 runs to 15 residues. The CDR3 loop reads CASSPSHVSSYEQYF. DNA of the CDR3: TGTGCCAGCTCACCATCGCACGTTAGCTCCTACGAGCAGTACTTC. The full variable domain, completed using reference TRBV18 and TRBJ2-7, is NAGVMQNPRHLVRRRGQEARLRCSPMKGHSHVYWYRQLPEEGLKFMVYLQKENIIDESGMPKERFSAEFPKEGPSILRIQQVVRGDSAAYFCASSPSHVSSYEQYFGPGTRLTVT.

The genes are TRBV10-3 and TRBJ1-1, with a possible D match to TRBD1 (5 bases). The germline CDR1 and CDR2 sequences are ENHRY and SYGVKD. The CDR3 runs to 15 residues. V was cut by 3 bases and J by 0 bases, with 11 bases left in between. The CDR3 DNA reads as TGTGCCATCAGTGAAGGGGTAGGGCTGAACACTGAAGCTTTCTTT. Residues: CAISEGVGLNTEAFF.

The chain employs TRBV4-1 and TRBJ1-1; D remains unclear. Deletions cut 4 bases from V and 0 bases from J, with 9 bases between. From germline, CDR1 is MGHRA and CDR2 YSYEKL. The CDR3 is 14 residues long. CDR3 amino acids: CASSLGRLNTEAFF. DNA of the CDR3: TGCGCCAGCAGCCTAGGACGGTTGAACACTGAAGCTTTCTTT.